This TCR beta chain comes out of a study of blood T cell repertoires in COVID-19. Study as a whole: Sources were T cells, B-cell-depleted T cells, or PBMCs; the material itself was cDNA or gDNA.

This CDR3 has 15 residues. Germline assignment: CDR1 SEHNR and CDR2 FQNEAQ (reference sequence). The V end was cut by 7 bases, the J end by 5 bases, with 18 bases between. Repertoires were generated with immunoSEQ multiplex PCR, while TCRdb's copy carries only in-frame clones and drops some. The sample yields 300,000 to 450,000 clones, roughly nine tenths seen once. Sequenced sample: PBMCs or T cells enriched from blood (not recorded which). V and J are TRBV7-9 and TRBJ1-5; possibly TRBD1 for D (6 bases). The clonotype originates from a woman between 25 and 40 years old who had recovered from COVID-19. In DNA, the CDR3 is TGTGCCAGCAACGGCGGGGGCCCGGGAGATCAGCCCCAGCATTTT. Translating it yields CASNGGGPGDQPQHF. Using reference TRBV7-9 and TRBJ1-5 for the parts outside the CDR3, the full variable domain is DTGVSQNPRHKITKRGQNVTFRCDPISEHNRLYWYRQTLGQGPEFLTYFQNEAQLEKSRLLSDRFSAERPKGSFSTLEIQRTEQGDSAMYLCASNGGGPGDQPQHFGDGTRLSIL.